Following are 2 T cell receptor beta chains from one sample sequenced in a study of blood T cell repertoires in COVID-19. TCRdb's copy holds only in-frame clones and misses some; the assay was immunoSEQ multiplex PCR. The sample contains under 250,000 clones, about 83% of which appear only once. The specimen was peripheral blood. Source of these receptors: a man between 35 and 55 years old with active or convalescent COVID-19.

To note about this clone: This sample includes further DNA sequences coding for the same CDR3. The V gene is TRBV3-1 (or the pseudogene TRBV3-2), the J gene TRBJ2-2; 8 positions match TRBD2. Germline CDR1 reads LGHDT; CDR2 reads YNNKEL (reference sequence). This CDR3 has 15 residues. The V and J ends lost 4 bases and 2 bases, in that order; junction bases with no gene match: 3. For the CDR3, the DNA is TGTGCCAGCAGCCTAAGCGGGGGTAACACCGGGGAGCTGTTTTTT. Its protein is CASSLSGGNTGELFF.

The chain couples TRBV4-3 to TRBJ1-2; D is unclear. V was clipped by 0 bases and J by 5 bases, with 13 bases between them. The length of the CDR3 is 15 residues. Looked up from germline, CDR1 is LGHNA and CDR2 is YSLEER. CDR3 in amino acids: CASSQDEGMGYGYTF. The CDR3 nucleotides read TGCGCCAGCAGCCAAGACGAGGGAATGGGATATGGCTACACCTTC.